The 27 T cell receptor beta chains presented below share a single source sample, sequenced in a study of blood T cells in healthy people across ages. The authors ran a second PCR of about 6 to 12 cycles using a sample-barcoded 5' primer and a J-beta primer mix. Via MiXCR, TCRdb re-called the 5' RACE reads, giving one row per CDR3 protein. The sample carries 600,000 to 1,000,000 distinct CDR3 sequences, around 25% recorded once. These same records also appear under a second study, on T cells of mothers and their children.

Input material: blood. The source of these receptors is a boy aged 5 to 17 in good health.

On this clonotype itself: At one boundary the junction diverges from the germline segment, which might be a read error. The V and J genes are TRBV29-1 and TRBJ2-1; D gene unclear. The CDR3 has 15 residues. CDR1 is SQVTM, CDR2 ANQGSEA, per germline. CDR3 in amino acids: CSVEDQRTVPGEQLF. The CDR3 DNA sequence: TGCAGCGTTGAAGATCAGAGGACGGTACCGGGTGAGCAGCTCTTC.

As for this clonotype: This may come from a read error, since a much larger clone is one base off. DNA for the CDR3: TGTGCCAGCAGCGGACAGGGAATCAACGAGCAGTACTTC. Amino acid sequence: CASSGQGINEQYF. The chain combines TRBV6-1 with TRBJ2-7; TRBD1 agrees at 8 bases. The J segment lost 5 bases and the V segment lost 6 bases, leaving 6 bases of the junction unmatched. CDR3 length: 13 amino acids. From germline, CDR1 is MNHNS and CDR2 SASEGT.

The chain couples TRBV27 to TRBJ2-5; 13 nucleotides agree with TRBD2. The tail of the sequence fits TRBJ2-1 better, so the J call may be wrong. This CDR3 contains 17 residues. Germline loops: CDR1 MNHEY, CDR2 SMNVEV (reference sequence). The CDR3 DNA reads TGTGCCAGCAGTACTGGACTAGCGGGGGCCCTGATCTATGAGCAGTTCTTC. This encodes CASSTGLAGALIYEQFF.

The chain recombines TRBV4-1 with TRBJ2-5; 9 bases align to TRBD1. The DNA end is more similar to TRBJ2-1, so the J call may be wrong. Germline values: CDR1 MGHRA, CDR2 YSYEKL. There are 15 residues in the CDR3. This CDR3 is CASTHRDRDYNEQFF. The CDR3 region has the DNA TGCGCCAGCACCCACCGGGACAGGGACTACAATGAGCAGTTCTTC.

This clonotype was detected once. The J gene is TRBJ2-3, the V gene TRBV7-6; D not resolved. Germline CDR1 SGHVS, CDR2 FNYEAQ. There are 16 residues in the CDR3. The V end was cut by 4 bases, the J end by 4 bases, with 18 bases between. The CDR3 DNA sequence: TGTGCCAGCAGCTCAGCGCTGTCAGTAGTAGCAGATACGCAGTATTTT. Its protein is CASSSALSVVADTQYF. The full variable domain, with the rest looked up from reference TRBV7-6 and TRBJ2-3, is GAGVSQSPRYKVTKRGQDVALRCDPISGHVSLYWYRQALGQGPEFLTYFNYEAQQDKSGLPNDRFSAERPEGSISTLTIQRTEQRDSAMYRCASSSALSVVADTQYFGPGTRLTVL.

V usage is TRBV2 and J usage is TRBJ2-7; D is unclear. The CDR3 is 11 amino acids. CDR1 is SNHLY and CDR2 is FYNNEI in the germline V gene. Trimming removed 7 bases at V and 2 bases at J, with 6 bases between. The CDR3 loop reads CASTLTYEQYF. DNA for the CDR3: TGTGCCAGCACGCTAACCTACGAGCAGTACTTC.

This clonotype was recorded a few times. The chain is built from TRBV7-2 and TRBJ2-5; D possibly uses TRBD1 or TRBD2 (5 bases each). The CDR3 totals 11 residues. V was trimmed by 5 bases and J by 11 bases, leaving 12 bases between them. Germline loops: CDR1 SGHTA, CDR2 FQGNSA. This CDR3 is CASSLEGPQYF. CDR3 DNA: TGTGCCAGCAGCCTAGAGGGACCACAGTACTTC.

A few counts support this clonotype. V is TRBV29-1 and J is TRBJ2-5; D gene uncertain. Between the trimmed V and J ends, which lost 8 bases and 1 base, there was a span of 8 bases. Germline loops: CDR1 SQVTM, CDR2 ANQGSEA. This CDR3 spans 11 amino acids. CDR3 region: CSSRFQETQYF. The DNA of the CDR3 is TGCAGCTCGAGATTCCAAGAGACCCAGTACTTC.

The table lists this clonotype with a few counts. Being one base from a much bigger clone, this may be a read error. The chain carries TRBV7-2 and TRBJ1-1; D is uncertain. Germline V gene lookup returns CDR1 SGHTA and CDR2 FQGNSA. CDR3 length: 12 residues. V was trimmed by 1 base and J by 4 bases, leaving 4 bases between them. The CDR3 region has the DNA TGTGCCAGCAGCTTAGTCCGCACTGAAGCTTTCTTT. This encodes CASSLVRTEAFF.

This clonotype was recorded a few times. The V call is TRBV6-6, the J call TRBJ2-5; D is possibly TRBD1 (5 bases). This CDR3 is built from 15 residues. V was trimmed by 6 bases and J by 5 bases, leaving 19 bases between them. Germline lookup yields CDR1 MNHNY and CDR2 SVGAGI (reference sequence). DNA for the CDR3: TGTGCCAGCAGCCCCGCGCTACTGGGGCAGGAGACCCAGTACTTC. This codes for CASSPALLGQETQYF.

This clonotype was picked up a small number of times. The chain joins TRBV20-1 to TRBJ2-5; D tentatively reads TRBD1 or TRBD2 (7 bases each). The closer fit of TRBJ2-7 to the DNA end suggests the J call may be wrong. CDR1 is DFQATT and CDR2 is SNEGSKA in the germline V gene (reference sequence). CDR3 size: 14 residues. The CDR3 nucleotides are TGCAGTGCTAGAGAGCAGGGGGGGACGGACGAGCAGTACTTC. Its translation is CSAREQGGTDEQYF.

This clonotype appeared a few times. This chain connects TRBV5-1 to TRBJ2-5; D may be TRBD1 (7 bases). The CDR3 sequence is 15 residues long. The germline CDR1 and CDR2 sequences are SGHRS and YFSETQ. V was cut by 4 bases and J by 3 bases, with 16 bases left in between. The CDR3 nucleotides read TGCGCCAGCAGCCTCCAGGGGGGTGGAGAAGAGACCCAGTACTTC. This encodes CASSLQGGGEETQYF.

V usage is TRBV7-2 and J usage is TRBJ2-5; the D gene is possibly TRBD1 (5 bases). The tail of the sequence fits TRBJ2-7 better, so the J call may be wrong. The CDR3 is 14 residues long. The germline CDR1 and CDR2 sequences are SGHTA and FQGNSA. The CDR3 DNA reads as TGTGCCAGCAGCTTAGGAAGGGGCCGCAACGAGCAGTACTTC. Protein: CASSLGRGRNEQYF.

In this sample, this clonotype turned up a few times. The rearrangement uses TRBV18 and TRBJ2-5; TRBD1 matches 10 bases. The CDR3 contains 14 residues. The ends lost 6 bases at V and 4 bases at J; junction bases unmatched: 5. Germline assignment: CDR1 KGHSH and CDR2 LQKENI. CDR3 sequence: CASSTGTGVETQYF. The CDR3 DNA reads TGTGCCAGCTCGACCGGGACAGGGGTAGAGACCCAGTACTTC.

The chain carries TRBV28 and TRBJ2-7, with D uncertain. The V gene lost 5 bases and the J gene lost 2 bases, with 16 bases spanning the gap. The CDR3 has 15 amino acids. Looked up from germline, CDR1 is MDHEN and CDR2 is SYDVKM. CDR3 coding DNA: TGTGCCAGCAGTCCAGACGGGCAGATTACCTACGAGCAGTACTTC. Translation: CASSPDGQITYEQYF.

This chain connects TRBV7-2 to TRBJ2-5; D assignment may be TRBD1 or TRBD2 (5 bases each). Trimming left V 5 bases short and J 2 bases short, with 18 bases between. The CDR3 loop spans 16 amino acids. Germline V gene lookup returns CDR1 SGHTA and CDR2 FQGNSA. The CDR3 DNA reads TGTGCCAGCAGCCCCCAGACAGTAGCGACACAAGAGACCCAGTACTTC. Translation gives CASSPQTVATQETQYF.

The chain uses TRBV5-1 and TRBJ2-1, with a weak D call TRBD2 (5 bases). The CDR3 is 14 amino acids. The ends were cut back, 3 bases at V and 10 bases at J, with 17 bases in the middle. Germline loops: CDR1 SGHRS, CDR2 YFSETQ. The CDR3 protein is CASSWLPDSPEQFF. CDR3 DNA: TGCGCCAGCAGCTGGCTGCCGGACTCCCCAGAGCAGTTCTTC. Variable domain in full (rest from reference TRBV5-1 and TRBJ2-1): KAGVTQTPRYLIKTRGQQVTLSCSPISGHRSVSWYQQTPGQGLQFLFEYFSETQRNKGNFPGRFSGRQFSNSRSEMNVSTLELGDSALYLCASSWLPDSPEQFFGPGTRLTVL.

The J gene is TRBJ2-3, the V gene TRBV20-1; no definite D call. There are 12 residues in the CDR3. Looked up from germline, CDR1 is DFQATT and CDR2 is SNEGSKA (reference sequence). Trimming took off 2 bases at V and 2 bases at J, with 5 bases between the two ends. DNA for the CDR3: TGCAGTGCTAGAAATCCCACAGATACGCAGTATTTT. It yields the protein CSARNPTDTQYF.

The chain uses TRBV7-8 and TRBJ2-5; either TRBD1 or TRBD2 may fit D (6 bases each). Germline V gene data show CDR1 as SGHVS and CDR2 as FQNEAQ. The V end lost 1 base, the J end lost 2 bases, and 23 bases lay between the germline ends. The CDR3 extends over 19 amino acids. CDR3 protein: CASSLGRGWLTGQQETQYF. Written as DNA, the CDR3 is TGTGCCAGCAGCTTAGGGCGGGGTTGGCTGACAGGACAACAAGAGACCCAGTACTTC.

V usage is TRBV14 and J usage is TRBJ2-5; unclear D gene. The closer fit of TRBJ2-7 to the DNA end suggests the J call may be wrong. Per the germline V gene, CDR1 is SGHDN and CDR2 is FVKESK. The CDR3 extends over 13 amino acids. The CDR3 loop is CASSQGSYYEQYF. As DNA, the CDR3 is TGTGCCAGCAGCCAAGGCAGTTACTACGAGCAGTACTTC.

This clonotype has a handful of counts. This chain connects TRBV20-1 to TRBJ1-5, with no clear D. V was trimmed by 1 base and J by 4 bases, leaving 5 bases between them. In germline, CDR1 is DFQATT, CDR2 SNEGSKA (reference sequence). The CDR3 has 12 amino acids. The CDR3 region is CSARAGNQPQHF. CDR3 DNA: TGCAGTGCTAGAGCTGGGAATCAGCCCCAGCATTTT.

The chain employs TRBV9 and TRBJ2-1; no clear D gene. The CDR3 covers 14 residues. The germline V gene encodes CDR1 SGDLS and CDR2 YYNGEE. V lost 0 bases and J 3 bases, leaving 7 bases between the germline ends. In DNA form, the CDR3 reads TGTGCCAGCAGCGTAGAAGGGATCTACAATGAGCAGTTCTTC. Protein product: CASSVEGIYNEQFF.

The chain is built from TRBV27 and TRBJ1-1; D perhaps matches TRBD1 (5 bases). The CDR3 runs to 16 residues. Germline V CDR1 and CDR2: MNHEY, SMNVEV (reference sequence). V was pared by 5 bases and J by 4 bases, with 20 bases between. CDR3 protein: CASSGEGTYRGTEAFF. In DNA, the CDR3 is TGTGCCAGCAGTGGAGAGGGTACTTATAGGGGCACTGAAGCTTTCTTT.

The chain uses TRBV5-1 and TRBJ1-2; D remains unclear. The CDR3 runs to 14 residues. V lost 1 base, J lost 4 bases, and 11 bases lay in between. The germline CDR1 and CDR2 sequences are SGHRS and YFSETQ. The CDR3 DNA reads TGCGCCAGCAGCTTGAATTATAGGAGCTATGGCTACACCTTC. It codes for CASSLNYRSYGYTF.

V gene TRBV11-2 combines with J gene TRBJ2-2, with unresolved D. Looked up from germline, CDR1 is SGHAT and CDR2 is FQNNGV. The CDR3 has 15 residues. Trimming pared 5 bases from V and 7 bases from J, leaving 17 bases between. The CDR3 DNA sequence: TGTGCCAGCAGCCGACATCCGTCGGGCGACGGGGAGCTGTTTTTT. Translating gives CASSRHPSGDGELFF.

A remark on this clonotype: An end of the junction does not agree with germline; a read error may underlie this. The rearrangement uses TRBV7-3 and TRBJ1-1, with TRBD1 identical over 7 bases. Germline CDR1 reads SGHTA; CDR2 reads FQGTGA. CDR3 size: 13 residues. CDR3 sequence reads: CASSFDRVTEAFF. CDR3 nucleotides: TGTGCCAGCAGCTTCGACAGGGTCACTGAGGCTTTCTTT. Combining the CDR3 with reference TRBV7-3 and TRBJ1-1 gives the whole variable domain GAGVSQTPSNKVTEKGKYVELRCDPISGHTALYWYRQSLGQGPEFLIYFQGTGAADDSGLPNDRFFAVRPEGSVSTLKIQRTERGDSAVYLCASSFDRVTEAFFGQGTRLTVV.

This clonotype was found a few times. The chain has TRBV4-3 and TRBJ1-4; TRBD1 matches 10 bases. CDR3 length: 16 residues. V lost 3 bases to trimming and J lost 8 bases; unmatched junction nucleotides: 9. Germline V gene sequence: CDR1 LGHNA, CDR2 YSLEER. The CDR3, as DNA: TGCGCCAGCAGCCAGGACTCCGGGACAGGGGACGAAAAACTGTTTTTT. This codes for CASSQDSGTGDEKLFF.